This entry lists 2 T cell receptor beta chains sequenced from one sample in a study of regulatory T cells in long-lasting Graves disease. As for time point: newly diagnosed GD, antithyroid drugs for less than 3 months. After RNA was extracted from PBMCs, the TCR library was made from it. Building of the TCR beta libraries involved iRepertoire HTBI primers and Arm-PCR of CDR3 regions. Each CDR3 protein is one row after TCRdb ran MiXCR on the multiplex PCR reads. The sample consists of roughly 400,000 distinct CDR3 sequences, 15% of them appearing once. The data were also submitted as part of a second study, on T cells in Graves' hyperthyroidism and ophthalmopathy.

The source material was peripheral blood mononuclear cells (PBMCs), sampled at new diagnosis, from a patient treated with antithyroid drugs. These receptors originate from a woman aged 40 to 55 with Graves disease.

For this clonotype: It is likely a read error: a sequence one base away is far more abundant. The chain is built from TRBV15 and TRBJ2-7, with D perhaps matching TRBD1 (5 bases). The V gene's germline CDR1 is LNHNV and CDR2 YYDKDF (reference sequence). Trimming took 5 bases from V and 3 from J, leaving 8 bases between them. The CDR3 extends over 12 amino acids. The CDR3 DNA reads TGTGCCACCAGCTTAGACAGCTACGAGCAGTACTTC. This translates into CATSLDSYEQYF.

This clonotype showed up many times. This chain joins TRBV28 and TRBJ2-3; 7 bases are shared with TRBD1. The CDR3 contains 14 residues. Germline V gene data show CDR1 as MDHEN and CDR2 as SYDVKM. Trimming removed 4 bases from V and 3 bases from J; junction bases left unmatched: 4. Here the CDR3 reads CASSSGGYTDTQYF. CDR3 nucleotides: TGTGCCAGCAGTTCAGGGGGATATACAGATACGCAGTATTTT.